This T cell receptor beta chain was identified in a study of T cell responses to AZD1222 COVID-19 vaccine (dated by TCRdb to about 2021). Describing the broader study: TCR sequencing covered roughly 230 trial participants: 207 given two doses of AZD1222 and 26 given two doses of MenACWY control vaccine. Trial participants were enrolled by age into 18-55, 56-69 and 70-plus year subgroups, with roughly 150, 30 and 60 TCR-sequenced participants respectively. Broader findings and caveats from the paper: Only five or six AZD1222 recipients were SARS-CoV-2 seropositive at baseline, limiting conclusions about previously exposed vaccinees. The vaccine-associated CD4 TCRs covered the entire spike protein, and the dominant responses fell in regions 160-218 and 743-854. Most participants were white British and females outnumbered males, and the authors suggested that clonal diversity may have been underestimated. Nearly half of unique spike-specific TCRs reportedly recognized epitopes outside regions mutated in the B.1.351 and B.1.1.7 variants. No day 14 peak-response samples were available, so repertoires were characterized only after the peak T cell response. The 56-69-year group was small, and its depth increase did not reach significance, likely because of low power. A significant rise in spike-specific TCR breadth and depth was observed after two AZD1222 doses relative to day 0 and relative to MenACWY recipients.

The CDR3 regions of human TCRbeta chains were subjected to immunosequencing. The paper's processing steps were these. TCRs in the repertoires were matched against a reference library of SARS-CoV-2-specific TCRs that had been generated with the MIRA antigen-specificity platform. Breadth was defined as the fraction of unique TCRs that were SARS-CoV-2-associated, and depth was defined as the fraction of total T cells that were SARS-CoV-2-associated. Using the MIRA data, each spike-specific TCR was assigned both to the spike region to which the TCR was reactive and to a CD4 or CD8 class. Log10-transformed breadth and depth values were compared by one-way ANOVA with Sidak's multiple comparisons tests. The source is immuneACCESS, and TCRdb retained only in-frame sequences with V and J called. Part of the clones is not carried over; for the studies checked, unresolved V genes explain less than half of this, and the remainder is unexplained. Clonal size and the V and J genes are those of that table, whereas D and trimming came from the DNA. Recorded for this sample are 75,000 to 90,000 clones; 70% to 90% of them occurred a single time. The leading ten clones occupy over 10% of the sample.

Points on this clone: The antigen it binds to is not known. No clone much larger than this one lies a single base away; base qualities are absent.

V is reduced by 0 bases and J by 4 bases, leaving a spacing of 9 bases between them. The CDR3 measures 14 amino acids from cysteine to phenylalanine. The kept DNA is CDR3 alone, 42 bases in frame from the first base. Via the germline V gene, CDR1 is SGHNT and CDR2 YENEEA. What this sample's time point label stands for: about 28 days (+/-7) after the second vaccine dose. AZD1222 recipients with second doses at about 4 weeks or about 12 weeks were pooled, because spike-specific TCR depth and breadth did not differ between schedules. Vaccinee samples were obtained from the UK trials COV001 and COV002, which included a single-blind randomized controlled phase 2/3 trial of AZD1222 (ChAdOx1 nCoV-19) in healthy adults. For TCRbeta chain sequencing, PBMC samples were collected from trial participants at day 0 and at day 28 after the second dose.

This TCR was recovered from an adult who received the AZD1222 COVID-19 vaccine. Sequencing used peripheral blood, obtained 28 days after the second AZD1222 dose. This receptor chain uses TRBV11-3 and TRBJ1-2; the D gene is unclear. The encoded CDR3 is CASSLERGRYGYTF. The nucleotide sequence is TGTGCCAGCAGCTTAGAAAGAGGACGCTATGGCTACACCTTC.